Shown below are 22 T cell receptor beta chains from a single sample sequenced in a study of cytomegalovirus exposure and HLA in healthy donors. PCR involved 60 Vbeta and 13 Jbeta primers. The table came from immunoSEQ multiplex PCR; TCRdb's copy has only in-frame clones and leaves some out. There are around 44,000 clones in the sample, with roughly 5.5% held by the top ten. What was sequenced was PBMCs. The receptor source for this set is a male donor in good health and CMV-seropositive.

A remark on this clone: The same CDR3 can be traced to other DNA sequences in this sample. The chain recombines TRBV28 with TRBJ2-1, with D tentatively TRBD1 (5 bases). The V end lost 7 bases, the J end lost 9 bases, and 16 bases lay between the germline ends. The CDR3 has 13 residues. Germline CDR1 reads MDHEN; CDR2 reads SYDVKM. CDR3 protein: CASNTRTQGEQFF. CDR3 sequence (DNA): TGTGCCAGCAATACGCGGACGCAGGGTGAGCAGTTCTTC.

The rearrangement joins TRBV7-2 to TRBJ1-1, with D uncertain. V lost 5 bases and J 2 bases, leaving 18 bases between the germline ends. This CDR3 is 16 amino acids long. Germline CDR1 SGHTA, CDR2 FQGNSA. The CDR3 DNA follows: TGTGCCAGCAGCCCTAGTGGAGGCGTGGAAAACACTGAAGCTTTCTTT. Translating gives CASSPSGGVENTEAFF.

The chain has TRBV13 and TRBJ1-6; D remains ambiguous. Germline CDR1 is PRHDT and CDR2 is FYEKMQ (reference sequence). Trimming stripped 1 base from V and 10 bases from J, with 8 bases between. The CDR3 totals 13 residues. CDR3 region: CASSLDGESPLHF. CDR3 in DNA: TGTGCCAGCAGCTTAGATGGGGAGTCACCCCTCCACTTT.

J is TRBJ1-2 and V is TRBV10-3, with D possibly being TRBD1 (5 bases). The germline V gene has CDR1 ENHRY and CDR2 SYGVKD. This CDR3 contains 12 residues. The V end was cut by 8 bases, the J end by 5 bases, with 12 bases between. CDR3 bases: TGTGCCATCGCTGGGGGGGTATATGGCTACACCTTC. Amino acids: CAIAGGVYGYTF.

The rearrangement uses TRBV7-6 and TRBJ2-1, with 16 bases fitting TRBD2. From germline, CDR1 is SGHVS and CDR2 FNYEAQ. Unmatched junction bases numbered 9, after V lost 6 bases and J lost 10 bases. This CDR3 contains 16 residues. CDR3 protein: CASSFGTSGGAREQFF. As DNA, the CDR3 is TGTGCCAGCAGTTTCGGGACTAGCGGGGGGGCAAGAGAGCAGTTCTTC.

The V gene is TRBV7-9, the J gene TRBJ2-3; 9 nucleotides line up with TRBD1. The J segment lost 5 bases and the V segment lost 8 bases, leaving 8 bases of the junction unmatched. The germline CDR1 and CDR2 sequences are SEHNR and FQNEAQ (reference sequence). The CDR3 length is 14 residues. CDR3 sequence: CASGSTGGVDTQYF. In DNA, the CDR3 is TGTGCCAGCGGCTCGACAGGGGGTGTAGATACGCAGTATTTT.

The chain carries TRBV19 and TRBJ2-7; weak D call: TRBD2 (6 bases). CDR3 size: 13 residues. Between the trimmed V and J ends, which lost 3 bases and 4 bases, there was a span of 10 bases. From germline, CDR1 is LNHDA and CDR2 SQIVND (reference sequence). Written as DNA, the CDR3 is TGTGCCAGTAGTATGCCGGGGGTGTACGAGCAGTACTTC. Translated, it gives CASSMPGVYEQYF. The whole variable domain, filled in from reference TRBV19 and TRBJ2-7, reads DGGITQSPKYLFRKEGQNVTLSCEQNLNHDAMYWYRQDPGQGLRLIYYSQIVNDFQKGDIAEGYSVSREKKESFPLTVTSAQKNPTAFYLCASSMPGVYEQYFGPGTRLTVT.

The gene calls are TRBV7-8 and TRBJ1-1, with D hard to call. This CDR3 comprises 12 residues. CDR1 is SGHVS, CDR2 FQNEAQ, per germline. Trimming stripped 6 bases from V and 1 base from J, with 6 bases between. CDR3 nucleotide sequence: TGTGCCAGCAGGTCCGGGAACACTGAAGCTTTCTTT. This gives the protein CASRSGNTEAFF.

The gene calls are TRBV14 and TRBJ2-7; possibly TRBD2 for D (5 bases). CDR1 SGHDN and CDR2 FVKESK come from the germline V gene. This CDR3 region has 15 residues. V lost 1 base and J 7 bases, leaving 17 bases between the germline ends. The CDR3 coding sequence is TGTGCCAGCAGCCAAGGAGCGGCCGGGTGGAGGGAGCAGTACTTC. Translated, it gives CASSQGAAGWREQYF.

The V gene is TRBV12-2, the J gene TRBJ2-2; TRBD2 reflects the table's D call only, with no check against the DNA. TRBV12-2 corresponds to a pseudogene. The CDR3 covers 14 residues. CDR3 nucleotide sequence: TGTGCAAGTCGCCGATTAACTGTCACCGGGGAGCTGTTTTTT. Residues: CASRRLTVTGELFF.

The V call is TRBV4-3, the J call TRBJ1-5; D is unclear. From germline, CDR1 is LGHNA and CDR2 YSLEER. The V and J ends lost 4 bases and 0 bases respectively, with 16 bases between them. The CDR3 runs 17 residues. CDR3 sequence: CASSPTWASHSNQPQHF. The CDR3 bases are TGCGCCAGCAGCCCCACGTGGGCCTCACATAGCAATCAGCCCCAGCATTTT.

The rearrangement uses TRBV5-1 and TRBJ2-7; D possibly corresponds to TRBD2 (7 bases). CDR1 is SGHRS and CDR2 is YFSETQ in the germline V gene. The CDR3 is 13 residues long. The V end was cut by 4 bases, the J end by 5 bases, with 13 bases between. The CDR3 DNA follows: TGCGCCAGCAGCCTAGGAGGGGGGGACGAGCAGTACTTC. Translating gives CASSLGGGDEQYF. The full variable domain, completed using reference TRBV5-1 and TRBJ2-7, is KAGVTQTPRYLIKTRGQQVTLSCSPISGHRSVSWYQQTPGQGLQFLFEYFSETQRNKGNFPGRFSGRQFSNSRSEMNVSTLELGDSALYLCASSLGGGDEQYFGPGTRLTVT.

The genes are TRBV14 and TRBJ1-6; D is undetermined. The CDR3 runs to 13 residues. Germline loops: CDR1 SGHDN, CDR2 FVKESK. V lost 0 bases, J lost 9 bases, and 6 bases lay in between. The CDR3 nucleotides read TGTGCCAGCAGCCAAGACCTGGCTTCACCCCTCCACTTT. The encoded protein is CASSQDLASPLHF.

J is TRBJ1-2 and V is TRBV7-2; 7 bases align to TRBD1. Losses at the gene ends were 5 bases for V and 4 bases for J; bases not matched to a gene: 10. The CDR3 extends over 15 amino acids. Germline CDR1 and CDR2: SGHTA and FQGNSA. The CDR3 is CASSQGQRGFYGYTF. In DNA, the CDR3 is TGTGCCAGCAGCCAGGGACAGCGAGGCTTCTATGGCTACACCTTC.

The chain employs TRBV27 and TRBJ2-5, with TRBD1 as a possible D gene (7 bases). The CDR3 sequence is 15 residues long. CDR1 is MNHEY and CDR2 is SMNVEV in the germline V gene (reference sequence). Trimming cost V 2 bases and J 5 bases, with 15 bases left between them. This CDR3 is CASSLASGGGETQYF. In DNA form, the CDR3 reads TGTGCCAGCAGTTTAGCATCAGGAGGGGGCGAGACCCAGTACTTC.

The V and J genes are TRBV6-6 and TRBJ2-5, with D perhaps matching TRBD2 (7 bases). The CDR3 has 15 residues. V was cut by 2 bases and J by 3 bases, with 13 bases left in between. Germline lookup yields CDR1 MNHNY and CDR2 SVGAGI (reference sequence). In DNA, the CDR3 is TGTGCCAGCAGTTACGGGGGGGGGCCTGAAGAGACCCAGTACTTC. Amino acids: CASSYGGGPEETQYF.

For the CDR3, the DNA is TGTGCCAGCAGTATCCGACAGAGCTTCTACTACGAGCAGTACTTC. This gives the protein CASSIRQSFYYEQYF. The gene calls are TRBV27 and TRBJ2-7, with D possibly being TRBD1 (5 bases). Trimming took 5 bases from V and 3 from J, leaving 17 bases between them. Germline loops: CDR1 MNHEY, CDR2 SMNVEV (reference sequence). The CDR3 sequence is 15 residues long.

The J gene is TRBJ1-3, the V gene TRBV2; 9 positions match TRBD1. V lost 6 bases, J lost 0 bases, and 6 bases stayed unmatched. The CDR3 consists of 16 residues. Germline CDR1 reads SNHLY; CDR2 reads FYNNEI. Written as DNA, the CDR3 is TGTGCCAGCAGAGCCGGGACAGGGTTCTCTGGAAACACCATATATTTT. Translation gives CASRAGTGFSGNTIYF.

CDR3 protein: CASSSRRSPLHF. CDR3 DNA sequence: TGTGCCAGCAGCTCGCGAAGATCACCCCTCCACTTT. The chain carries TRBV5-8 and TRBJ1-6; no definite D call. Looked up from germline, CDR1 is SGHTS and CDR2 is YDEGEE. This CDR3 region has 12 residues. Trimming took off 3 bases at V and 10 bases at J, with 8 bases between the two ends.

CDR3 nucleotide sequence: TGCGCCAGCAGCTCCGCCCTAGCGGGGGACTACAATGAGCAGTTCTTC. Translation: CASSSALAGDYNEQFF. The V gene is TRBV5-1, the J gene TRBJ2-1, with 10 bases lining up with TRBD2. CDR3 size: 16 residues. Germline loops: CDR1 SGHRS, CDR2 YFSETQ. The V segment lost 3 bases and the J segment 3 bases; nucleotides outside the gene matches: 6.

CDR3 amino acids: CATSRTRGYAETQYF. The CDR3 DNA is TGTGCCACCAGCAGGACACGGGGATATGCGGAGACCCAGTACTTC. J is TRBJ2-5 and V is TRBV15; the D gene is possibly TRBD2 (5 bases). This CDR3 is built from 15 residues. The germline gives CDR1 LNHNV, CDR2 YYDKDF (reference sequence). Trimming shortened V by 3 bases and J by 5 bases, and 16 bases separated the two germline ends.

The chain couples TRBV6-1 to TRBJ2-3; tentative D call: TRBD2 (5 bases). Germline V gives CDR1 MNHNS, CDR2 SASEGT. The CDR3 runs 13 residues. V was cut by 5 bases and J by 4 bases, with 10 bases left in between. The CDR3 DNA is TGTGCCAGCAGTCCTCGGGGTGCAGATACGCAGTATTTT. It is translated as CASSPRGADTQYF.